This passage covers 8 T cell receptor beta chains from one sample sequenced in a study of T cell responses to AZD1222 COVID-19 vaccine (dated by TCRdb to the early 2020s). The protocol used for the library was the immunoSEQ multiplex PCR assay. TCRdb holds this immuneACCESS table with in-frame rearrangements only. Some clones are missing; in checked studies, unresolved V genes explain under half, and the rest has no known cause. Present in this sample are about 97,000 clones, about 89% of which were seen just once. The biggest ten clones account for 6.5% to 8% of the sample. The sample's time point label is to be understood as: baseline before first vaccination. The source was peripheral blood, collected on day 0 of AZD1222 vaccination. The receptor source for this set is an adult in good health.

The J gene is TRBJ1-4, the V gene TRBV5-1; possible D gene TRBD1, 6 bases. The CDR3 has 14 amino acids. V was pared by 7 bases and J by 10 bases, with 20 bases between. CDR1 is SGHRS, CDR2 YFSETQ, per germline. CDR3 nucleotide sequence: TGCGCCAGCTCCCTGGGGCAGGGGATTGGAAAACTGTTTTTT. Translated: CASSLGQGIGKLFF.

The V call is TRBV25-1, the J call TRBJ2-3; 13 nucleotides match TRBD2. This CDR3 has 16 amino acids. CDR1 is MGHDK, CDR2 SYGVNS, per germline. Germline trimming cut 2 bases from V and 3 bases from J; bases unmatched to any gene: 2. The CDR3 DNA follows: TGTGCCAGCAGTGAAGGGACTAGCGGGGTTACAGATACGCAGTATTTT. Translating it yields CASSEGTSGVTDTQYF.

The gene calls are TRBV7-9 and TRBJ1-5; weak D call: TRBD1 (5 bases). In germline, CDR1 is SEHNR, CDR2 FQNEAQ (reference sequence). V shed 1 base and J shed 0 bases, with 13 bases lying between them. The CDR3 has 17 amino acids. This CDR3 reads CASSLVPQGDSNQPQHF. CDR3 bases: TGTGCCAGCAGCTTAGTGCCCCAGGGAGATAGCAATCAGCCCCAGCATTTT.

This chain links TRBV6-5 with TRBJ1-6, with D tentatively TRBD1 (5 bases). CDR3 length: 11 residues. Germline assignment: CDR1 MNHEY and CDR2 SVGAGI. The V end lost 4 bases, the J end lost 14 bases, and 9 bases lay between the germline ends. The CDR3 is CASSSGGALHF. For the CDR3, the DNA is TGTGCCAGCAGTTCTGGGGGAGCCCTCCACTTT.

The V gene is TRBV6-5, the J gene TRBJ2-7, with 10 positions matching TRBD1. This CDR3 region has 14 residues. Per the germline V gene, CDR1 is MNHEY and CDR2 is SVGAGI. V lost 7 bases, J lost 4 bases, and 7 bases stayed unmatched. CDR3 DNA: TGTGCCAGCACCCGGGGACAGGGGATATACGAGCAGTACTTC. Its protein is CASTRGQGIYEQYF.

J is TRBJ2-1 and V is TRBV6-5, with TRBD2 identical over 14 bases. This CDR3 is 15 amino acids long. Germline V gene data show CDR1 as MNHEY and CDR2 as SVGAGI. V lost 6 bases, J lost 6 bases, and 4 bases stayed unmatched. The CDR3 bases are TGTGCCAGCAGCTTCGGGACTAGCGGGAGCAATGAGCAGTTCTTC. Protein sequence: CASSFGTSGSNEQFF.

This clone was observed a single time. The chain is built from TRBV7-2 and TRBJ1-6; D might be TRBD1 (6 bases). The CDR3 extends over 17 amino acids. Per germline, CDR1 SGHTA and CDR2 FQGNSA. V dropped 6 bases and J dropped 0 bases, with 15 bases sitting between them. In nucleotides, the CDR3 is TGTGCCAGCAGACCACGACAGGAAAGCTCCTATAATTCACCCCTCCACTTT. It yields the protein CASRPRQESSYNSPLHF. Combining the CDR3 with reference TRBV7-2 and TRBJ1-6 gives the whole variable domain GAGVSQSPSNKVTEKGKDVELRCDPISGHTALYWYRQSLGQGLEFLIYFQGNSAPDKSGLPSDRFSAERTGGSVSTLTIQRTQQEDSAVYLCASRPRQESSYNSPLHFGNGTRLTVT.

The chain recombines TRBV3-1 (or the pseudogene TRBV3-2) with TRBJ1-5, with D hard to call. Germline CDR1 reads LGHDT; CDR2 reads YNNKEL (reference sequence). Trimming took off 3 bases at V and 5 bases at J, with 20 bases between the two ends. The CDR3 spans 17 residues. CDR3 amino acids: CASSQREGKSGDQPQHF. The CDR3 region has the DNA TGTGCCAGCAGCCAGCGAGAGGGCAAGTCGGGCGATCAGCCCCAGCATTTT.